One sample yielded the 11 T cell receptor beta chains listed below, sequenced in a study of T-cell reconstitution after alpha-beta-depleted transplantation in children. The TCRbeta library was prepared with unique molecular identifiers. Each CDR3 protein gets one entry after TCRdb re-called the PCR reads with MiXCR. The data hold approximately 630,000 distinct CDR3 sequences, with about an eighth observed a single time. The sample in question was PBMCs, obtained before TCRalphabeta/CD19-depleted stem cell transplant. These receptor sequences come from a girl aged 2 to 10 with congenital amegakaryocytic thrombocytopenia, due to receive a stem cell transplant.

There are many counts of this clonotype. This CDR3 reads CASSLQHSSTDTQYF. Here the CDR3 DNA reads TGTGCCAGCAGTTTACAGCACTCTAGCACAGATACGCAGTATTTT. V is TRBV12-3 or TRBV12-4 and J is TRBJ2-3; D remains unclear. V was pared by 2 bases and J by 0 bases, with 9 bases between. The CDR3 sequence is 15 residues long.

Written as DNA, the CDR3 is TGTGCCATCAGTGAGTCGATGAGGGTTTATAGCAATCAGCCCCAGCATTTT. Encoded protein: CAISESMRVYSNQPQHF. The J gene is TRBJ1-5, the V gene TRBV10-3, with D unclear. The CDR3 consists of 17 residues. Per germline, CDR1 ENHRY and CDR2 SYGVKD. V lost 0 bases to trimming and J lost 0 bases, with 12 bases between them.

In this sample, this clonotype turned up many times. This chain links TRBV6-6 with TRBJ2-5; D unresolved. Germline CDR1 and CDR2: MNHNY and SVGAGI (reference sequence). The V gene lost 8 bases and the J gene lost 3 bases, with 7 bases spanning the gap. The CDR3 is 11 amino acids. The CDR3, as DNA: TGTGCCAGCCGGCTGGAAGAGACCCAGTACTTC. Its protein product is CASRLEETQYF.

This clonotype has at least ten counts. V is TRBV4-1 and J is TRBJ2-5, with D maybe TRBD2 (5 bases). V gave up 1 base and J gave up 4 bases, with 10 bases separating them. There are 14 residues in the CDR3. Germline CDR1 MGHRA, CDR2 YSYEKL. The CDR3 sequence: CASSQGPGGETQYF. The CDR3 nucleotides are TGCGCCAGCAGCCAAGGCCCAGGAGGAGAGACCCAGTACTTC.

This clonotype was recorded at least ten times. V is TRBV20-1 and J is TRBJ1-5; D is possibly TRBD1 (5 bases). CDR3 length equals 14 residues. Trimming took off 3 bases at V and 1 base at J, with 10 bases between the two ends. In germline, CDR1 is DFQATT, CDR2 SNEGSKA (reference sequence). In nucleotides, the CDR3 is TGCAGTGCTAGTTCCGGGGCGAGCAATCAGCCCCAGCATTTT. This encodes CSASSGASNQPQHF.

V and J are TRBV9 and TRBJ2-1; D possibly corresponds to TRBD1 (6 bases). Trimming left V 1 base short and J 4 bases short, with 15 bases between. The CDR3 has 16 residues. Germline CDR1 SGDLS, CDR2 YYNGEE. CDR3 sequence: CASSVFPRTAYNEQFF. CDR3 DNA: TGTGCCAGCAGCGTATTCCCCCGGACAGCTTACAATGAGCAGTTCTTC. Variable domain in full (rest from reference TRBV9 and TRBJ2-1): DSGVTQTPKHLITATGQRVTLRCSPRSGDLSVYWYQQSLDQGLQFLIQYYNGEERAKGNILERFSAQQFPDLHSELNLSSLELGDSALYFCASSVFPRTAYNEQFFGPGTRLTVL.

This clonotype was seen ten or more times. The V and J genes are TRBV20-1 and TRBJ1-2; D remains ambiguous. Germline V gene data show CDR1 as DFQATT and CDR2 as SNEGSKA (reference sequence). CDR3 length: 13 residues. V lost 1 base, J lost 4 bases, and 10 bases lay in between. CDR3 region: CSARVGTLYGYTF. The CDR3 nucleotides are TGCAGTGCTAGAGTCGGCACCCTCTATGGCTACACCTTC.

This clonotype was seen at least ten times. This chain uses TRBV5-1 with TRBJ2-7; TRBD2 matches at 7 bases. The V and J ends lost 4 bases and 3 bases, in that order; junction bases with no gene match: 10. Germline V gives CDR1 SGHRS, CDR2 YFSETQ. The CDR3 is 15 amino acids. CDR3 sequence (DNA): TGCGCCAGCAGCAAGGGAGGGCCACGTAACTACGAGCAGTACTTC. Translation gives CASSKGGPRNYEQYF.

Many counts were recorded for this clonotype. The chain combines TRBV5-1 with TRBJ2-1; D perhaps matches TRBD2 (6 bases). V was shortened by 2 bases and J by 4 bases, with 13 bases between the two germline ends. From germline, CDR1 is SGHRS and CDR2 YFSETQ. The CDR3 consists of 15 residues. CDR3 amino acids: CASSFLGTQYNEQFF. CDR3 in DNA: TGCGCCAGCAGCTTTTTGGGGACTCAATACAATGAGCAGTTCTTC. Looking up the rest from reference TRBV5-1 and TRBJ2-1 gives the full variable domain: KAGVTQTPRYLIKTRGQQVTLSCSPISGHRSVSWYQQTPGQGLQFLFEYFSETQRNKGNFPGRFSGRQFSNSRSEMNVSTLELGDSALYLCASSFLGTQYNEQFFGPGTRLTVL.

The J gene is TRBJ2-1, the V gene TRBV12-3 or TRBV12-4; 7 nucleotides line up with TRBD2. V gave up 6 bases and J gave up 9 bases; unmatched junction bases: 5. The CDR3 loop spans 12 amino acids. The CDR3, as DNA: TGTGCCAGCAGAGGGCGGGAGCTTGAGCAGTTCTTC. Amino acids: CASRGRELEQFF.

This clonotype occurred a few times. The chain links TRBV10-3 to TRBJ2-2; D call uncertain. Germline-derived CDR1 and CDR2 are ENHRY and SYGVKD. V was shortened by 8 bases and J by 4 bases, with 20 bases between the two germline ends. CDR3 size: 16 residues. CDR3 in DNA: TGTGCCATCGCGAAGACTGGCACGGGTTTCACCGGGGAGCTGTTTTTT. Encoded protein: CAIAKTGTGFTGELFF.